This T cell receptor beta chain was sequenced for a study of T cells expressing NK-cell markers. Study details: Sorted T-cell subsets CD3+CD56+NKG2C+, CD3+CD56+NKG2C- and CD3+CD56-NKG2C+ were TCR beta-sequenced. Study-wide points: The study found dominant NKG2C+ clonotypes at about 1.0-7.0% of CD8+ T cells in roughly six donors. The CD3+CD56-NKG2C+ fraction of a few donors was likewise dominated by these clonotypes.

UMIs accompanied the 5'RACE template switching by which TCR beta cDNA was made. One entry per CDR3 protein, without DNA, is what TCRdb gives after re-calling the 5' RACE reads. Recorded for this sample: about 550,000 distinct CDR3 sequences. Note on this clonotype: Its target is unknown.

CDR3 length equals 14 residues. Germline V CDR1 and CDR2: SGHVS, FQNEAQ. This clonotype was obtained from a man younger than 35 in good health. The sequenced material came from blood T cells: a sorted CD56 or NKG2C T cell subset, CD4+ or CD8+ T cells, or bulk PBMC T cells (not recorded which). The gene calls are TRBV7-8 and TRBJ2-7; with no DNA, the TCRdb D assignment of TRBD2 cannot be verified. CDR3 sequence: CASSPRPNAYEQYF.